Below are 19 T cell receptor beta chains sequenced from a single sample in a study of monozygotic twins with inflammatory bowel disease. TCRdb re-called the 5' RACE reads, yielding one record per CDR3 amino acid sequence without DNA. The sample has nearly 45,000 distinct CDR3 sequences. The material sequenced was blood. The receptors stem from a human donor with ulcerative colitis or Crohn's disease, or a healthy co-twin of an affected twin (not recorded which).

The CDR3 sequence: CASSQDPPTERGGELFF. This chain connects TRBV4-3 to TRBJ2-2; lacking DNA, the TRBD1 call made by TCRdb goes unchecked. This CDR3 has 17 residues. From germline, CDR1 is LGHNA and CDR2 YSLEER.

The CDR3 spells CSVEDPANYGYTF. The J gene is TRBJ1-2, the V gene TRBV29-1. Per germline, CDR1 SQVTM and CDR2 ANQGSEA. The CDR3 is made up of 13 amino acids.

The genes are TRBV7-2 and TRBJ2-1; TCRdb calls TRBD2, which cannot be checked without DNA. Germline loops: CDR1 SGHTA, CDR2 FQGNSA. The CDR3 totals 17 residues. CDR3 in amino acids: CASSLYSGGASYNEQFF.

CDR3 protein: CASSGQGNTEAFF. V and J are TRBV2 and TRBJ1-1; TCRdb selects TRBD1, and the lack of DNA leaves this call unchecked. The CDR3 covers 13 residues. Germline lookup yields CDR1 SNHLY and CDR2 FYNNEI.

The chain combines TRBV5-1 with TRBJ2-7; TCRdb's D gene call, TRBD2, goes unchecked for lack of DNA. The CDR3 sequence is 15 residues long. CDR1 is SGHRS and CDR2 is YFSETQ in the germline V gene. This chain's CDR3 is CASSLLSGRPVEQYF.

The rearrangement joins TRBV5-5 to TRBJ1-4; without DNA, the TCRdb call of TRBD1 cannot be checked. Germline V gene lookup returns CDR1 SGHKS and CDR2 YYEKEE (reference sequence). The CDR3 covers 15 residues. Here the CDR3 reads CASLTGGTTNEKLFF.

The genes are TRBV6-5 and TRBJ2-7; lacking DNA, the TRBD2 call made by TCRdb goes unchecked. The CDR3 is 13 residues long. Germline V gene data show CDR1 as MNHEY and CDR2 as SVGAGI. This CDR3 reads CASYYRAGGEQYF.

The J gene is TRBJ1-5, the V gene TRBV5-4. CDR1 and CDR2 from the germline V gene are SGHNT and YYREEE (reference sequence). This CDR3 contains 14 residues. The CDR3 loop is CASSLRESNQPQHF.

The CDR3 is CASSSFTGTVYTEAFF. The chain is built from TRBV28 and TRBJ1-1; TCRdb selects TRBD1, and the lack of DNA leaves this call unchecked. The CDR3 consists of 16 residues. From germline, CDR1 is MDHEN and CDR2 SYDVKM.

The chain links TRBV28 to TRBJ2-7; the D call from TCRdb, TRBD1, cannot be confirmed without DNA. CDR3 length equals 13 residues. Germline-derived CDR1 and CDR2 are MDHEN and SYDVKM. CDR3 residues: CASYSRDRGCQYF.

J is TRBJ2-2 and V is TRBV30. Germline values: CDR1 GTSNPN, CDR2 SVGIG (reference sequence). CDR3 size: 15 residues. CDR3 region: CAWSAGRANTGELFF. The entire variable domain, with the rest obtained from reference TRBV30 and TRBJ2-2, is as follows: SQTIHQWPATLVQPVGSPLSLECTVEGTSNPNLYWYRQAAGRGLQLLFYSVGIGQISSEVPQNLSASRPQDRQFILSSKKLLLSDSGFYLCAWSAGRANTGELFFGEGSRLTVL.

This CDR3 is CASSQSRPKAGNTIYF. The V gene is TRBV16, the J gene TRBJ1-3. The CDR3 has 16 residues. CDR1 KGHSY and CDR2 FQNENV come from the germline V gene.

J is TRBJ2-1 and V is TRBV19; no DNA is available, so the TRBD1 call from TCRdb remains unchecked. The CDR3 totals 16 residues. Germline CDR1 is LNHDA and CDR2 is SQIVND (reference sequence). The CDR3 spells CASSPDTGPSHNEQFF.

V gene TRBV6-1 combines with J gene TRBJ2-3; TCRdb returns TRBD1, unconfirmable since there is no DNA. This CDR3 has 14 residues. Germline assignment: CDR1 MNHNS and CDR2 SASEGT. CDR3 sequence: CASRSGTSVNTQYF.

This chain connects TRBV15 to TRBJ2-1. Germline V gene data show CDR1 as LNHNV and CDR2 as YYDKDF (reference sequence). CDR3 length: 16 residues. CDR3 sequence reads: CATGARQVRTYNEQFF.

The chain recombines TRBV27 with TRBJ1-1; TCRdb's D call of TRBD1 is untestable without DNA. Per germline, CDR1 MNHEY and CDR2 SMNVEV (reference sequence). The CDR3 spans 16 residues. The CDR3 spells CASSPGGSRMNTEAFF.

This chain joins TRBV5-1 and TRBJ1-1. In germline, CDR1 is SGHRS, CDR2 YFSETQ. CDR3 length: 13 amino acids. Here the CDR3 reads CASSFVQNTEAFF.

CDR3 loop: CASSQVFVGGLAAYNEQFF. The rearrangement uses TRBV4-1 and TRBJ2-1; the TCRdb call, TRBD2, lacks DNA for checking. This CDR3 region has 19 residues. Germline V CDR1 and CDR2: MGHRA, YSYEKL.

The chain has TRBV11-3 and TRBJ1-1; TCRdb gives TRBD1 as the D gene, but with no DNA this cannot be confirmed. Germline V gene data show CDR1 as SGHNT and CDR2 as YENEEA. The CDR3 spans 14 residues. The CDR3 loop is CASSPREGDTEAFF.